A single sample is the source of the 12 T cell receptor beta chains below, sequenced in a study of blood T cell repertoires in COVID-19. The table came from immunoSEQ multiplex PCR; TCRdb's copy has only in-frame clones and leaves some out. This table holds 70,000 or so clones, about three quarters found once. The sequencing input was peripheral blood. The receptors were gathered from an older woman with acute or convalescent COVID-19.

The chain joins TRBV29-1 to TRBJ1-1; D may be TRBD1 (5 bases). V dropped 7 bases and J dropped 4 bases, with 13 bases sitting between them. CDR3 length equals 12 residues. Looked up from germline, CDR1 is SQVTM and CDR2 is ANQGSEA. The CDR3 region is CSGQSGGTEAFF. As DNA, the CDR3 is TGCAGCGGACAGTCCGGGGGCACTGAAGCTTTCTTT.

The CDR3 DNA sequence: TGTGCCAGCAGCTTAACAAGGGGCGCGGGCACAGATACGCAGTATTTT. Translation: CASSLTRGAGTDTQYF. The chain links TRBV7-8 to TRBJ2-3; D might be TRBD1 (5 bases). Trimming shortened V by 2 bases and J by 1 base, and 13 bases separated the two germline ends. The germline CDR1 and CDR2 sequences are SGHVS and FQNEAQ. This CDR3 spans 16 amino acids.

The chain is built from TRBV7-9 and TRBJ2-7, with TRBD1 matching 8 bases. Germline assignment: CDR1 SEHNR and CDR2 FQNEAQ (reference sequence). After removal of 5 bases from V and 5 bases from J, the junction contained 8 bases not matched to a gene. The CDR3 is 14 residues long. The CDR3 spells CASSQRQGFDEQYF. Written as DNA, the CDR3 is TGTGCCAGCAGCCAGCGACAGGGGTTCGACGAGCAGTACTTC.

This chain links TRBV12-5 with TRBJ2-5; possible D gene TRBD1, 6 bases. This CDR3 has 15 residues. The V gene's germline CDR1 is LGHNT and CDR2 FRNRAP. Trimming pared 6 bases from V and 1 base from J, leaving 15 bases between. The CDR3 region has the DNA TGTGCTAGTGGCCACGGGACAACCTTCCAAGAGACCCAGTACTTC. Amino acid sequence: CASGHGTTFQETQYF.

The chain uses TRBV27 and TRBJ1-5; D not certain. Germline-derived CDR1 and CDR2 are MNHEY and SMNVEV (reference sequence). The CDR3 is made up of 13 amino acids. Trimming pared 7 bases from V and 3 bases from J, leaving 10 bases between. CDR3 DNA: TGTGCCAGCACTTCGAGCTTCAATCAGCCCCAGCATTTT. Its protein product is CASTSSFNQPQHF.

The chain links TRBV5-1 to TRBJ1-5; possibly TRBD1 for D (5 bases). The V end was cut by 0 bases, the J end by 6 bases, with 10 bases between. The germline V gene encodes CDR1 SGHRS and CDR2 YFSETQ. The CDR3 is made up of 14 amino acids. The DNA of the CDR3 is TGCGCCAGCAGCTTGGGGCAGGGTGGTCAGCCCCAGCATTTT. Its protein product is CASSLGQGGQPQHF.

This chain joins TRBV6-4 and TRBJ2-1; 8 bases fit TRBD1. This CDR3 is 15 amino acids long. V gave up 4 bases and J gave up 3 bases; unmatched junction bases: 5. Germline V gene data show CDR1 as MRHNA and CDR2 as SNTAGT. CDR3 residues: CASSVGTGHYNEQFF. DNA for the CDR3: TGTGCCAGCAGTGTGGGGACAGGCCACTACAATGAGCAGTTCTTC.

The rearrangement joins TRBV28 to TRBJ1-2; 8 nucleotides align to TRBD1. The CDR3 consists of 11 residues. Germline lookup yields CDR1 MDHEN and CDR2 SYDVKM. The CDR3 sequence: CAAGGAYGYTF. For the CDR3, the DNA is TGTGCTGCAGGGGGCGCCTATGGCTACACCTTC.

The chain joins TRBV20-1 to TRBJ1-5; D possibly corresponds to TRBD1 (6 bases). The V end lost 3 bases, the J end lost 3 bases, and 12 bases lay between the germline ends. Germline loops: CDR1 DFQATT, CDR2 SNEGSKA (reference sequence). This CDR3 region has 14 residues. CDR3 region: CSASRQGHNQPQHF. The CDR3 DNA is TGCAGTGCTAGTCGGCAGGGGCACAATCAGCCCCAGCATTTT.

The chain combines TRBV5-1 with TRBJ2-7, with TRBD2 matching over 7 bases. The CDR3 is 15 residues long. The V segment lost 3 bases and the J segment 7 bases; nucleotides outside the gene matches: 13. The germline V gene encodes CDR1 SGHRS and CDR2 YFSETQ. CDR3 bases: TGCGCCAGCAGCTCTCGAGAGGGAGGGTCGGGGGAGCAGTACTTC. This gives the protein CASSSREGGSGEQYF.

The chain has TRBV6-1 and TRBJ2-1; D remains ambiguous. Trimming removed 2 bases from V and 0 bases from J, with 8 bases in between. CDR3 size: 15 residues. The germline CDR1 and CDR2 sequences are MNHNS and SASEGT. For the CDR3, the DNA is TGTGCCAGCAGTGAATTCGCGGTCTCCTACAATGAGCAGTTCTTC. This encodes CASSEFAVSYNEQFF.

This chain links TRBV4-3 with TRBJ2-3; D gene ambiguous. V gave up 0 bases and J gave up 5 bases, with 12 bases separating them. The length of the CDR3 is 15 residues. The germline V gene has CDR1 LGHNA and CDR2 YSLEER. CDR3 DNA: TGCGCCAGCAGCCAAGATCACAGAGAAGGAGATACGCAGTATTTT. It encodes CASSQDHREGDTQYF.